This passage covers 17 T cell receptor beta chains from one sample sequenced in a study of blood T cell repertoires in COVID-19. Using immunoSEQ multiplex PCR, the repertoire was profiled, and TCRdb retains in-frame clones only, with some absent. The sample includes fewer than 350,000 clones, 88% of them seen just once. Sequencing input: peripheral blood. The receptor set was obtained from a woman aged 30 to 39 with COVID-19, enrolled during active disease.

The gene calls are TRBV11-2 and TRBJ2-7, with TRBD1 matching 7 bases. Looked up from germline, CDR1 is SGHAT and CDR2 is FQNNGV. The CDR3 runs to 12 residues. Trimming at V came to 5 bases and at J to 6 bases, leaving 4 bases not matched to a gene. CDR3 in amino acids: CASSPTGLEQYV. CDR3 in DNA: TGTGCCAGCAGCCCGACAGGGCTCGAGCAGTACGTC.

This sequence joins TRBV18 and TRBJ1-5; 9 nucleotides align to TRBD1. CDR1 KGHSH and CDR2 LQKENI come from the germline V gene. With V trimmed by 5 bases and J by 5 bases, 10 bases remained unmatched. The CDR3 runs 16 residues. The CDR3 DNA reads as TGTGCCAGCTCAGAAACAACAGGGGGCGGATATCAGCCCCAGCATTTT. This encodes CASSETTGGGYQPQHF.

The CDR3 nucleotides read TGTGCCAGCTCACCTCAGGGGGCACGAACTGAAGCTTTCTTT. Its translation: CASSPQGARTEAFF. V gene TRBV18 combines with J gene TRBJ1-1; 8 bases agree with TRBD1. The junction had 5 bases not matched to a gene; V was cut back by 3 bases and J by 5 bases. The germline V gene has CDR1 KGHSH and CDR2 LQKENI. CDR3 size: 14 residues.

The V and J genes are TRBV28 and TRBJ1-6, with TRBD1 matching 8 bases. V shed 7 bases and J 7 bases; nucleotides not matched to a gene: 6. CDR1 and CDR2 from the germline V gene are MDHEN and SYDVKM. The CDR3 length is 14 residues. CDR3 sequence: CASNPWTGNSPLHF. In DNA form, the CDR3 reads TGTGCCAGCAATCCTTGGACAGGGAATTCACCCCTCCACTTT.

The chain links TRBV7-9 to TRBJ2-3, with 14 bases aligning to TRBD2. The CDR3 loop spans 14 amino acids. In germline, CDR1 is SEHNR, CDR2 FQNEAQ (reference sequence). The chain's CDR3 is CAGLAGARTDTQYF. The DNA of the CDR3 is TGTGCGGGACTAGCGGGGGCCCGCACAGATACGCAGTATTTT.

The gene calls are TRBV5-1 and TRBJ2-6; D ambiguous. The CDR3 contains 14 residues. Germline V gene data show CDR1 as SGHRS and CDR2 as YFSETQ. The V and J ends lost 1 base and 2 bases respectively, with 4 bases between them. CDR3 sequence (DNA): TGCGCCAGCAGCTTGCGTGCTGGGGCCAACGTCCTGACTTTC. It translates to CASSLRAGANVLTF.

This chain connects TRBV9 to TRBJ2-5; 11 bases line up with TRBD2. Per germline, CDR1 SGDLS and CDR2 YYNGEE. This CDR3 has 18 residues. V shed 0 bases and J 4 bases; nucleotides not matched to a gene: 11. CDR3 DNA: TGTGCCAGCAGCGTAGGGGCATTAGCGGGGGGGCCTCGAGAGACCCAGTACTTC. It is translated as CASSVGALAGGPRETQYF.

The rearrangement uses TRBV29-1 and TRBJ1-1; a possible D gene is TRBD1 (5 bases). Germline values: CDR1 SQVTM, CDR2 ANQGSEA. This CDR3 spans 13 amino acids. V lost 6 bases, J lost 0 bases, and 11 bases lay in between. The CDR3 coding sequence is TGCAGCGTCCGGACGGACATGAACACTGAAGCTTTCTTT. As protein: CSVRTDMNTEAFF.

The CDR3 sequence is CASSSRPTSGGGLEQFF. The CDR3, as DNA: TGTGCCAGCAGCTCCCGACCGACTAGCGGGGGGGGTTTGGAGCAGTTCTTC. The gene calls are TRBV11-3 and TRBJ2-1; TRBD2 aligns across 14 bases. The CDR3 consists of 17 residues. The ends lost 4 bases at V and 10 bases at J; junction bases unmatched: 12. Germline V lookup: CDR1 SGHNT, CDR2 YENEEA.

The chain has TRBV7-2 and TRBJ1-2, with TRBD1 matching 7 bases. The junction had 5 bases not matched to a gene; V was cut back by 4 bases and J by 6 bases. CDR1 SGHTA and CDR2 FQGNSA come from the germline V gene. There are 13 residues in the CDR3. In DNA, the CDR3 is TGTGCCAGCAGCTCGGACAGGTTTAATGGCTACACCTTC. It codes for CASSSDRFNGYTF. Full variable domain (remainder filled in from reference TRBV7-2 and TRBJ1-2): GAGVSQSPSNKVTEKGKDVELRCDPISGHTALYWYRQSLGQGLEFLIYFQGNSAPDKSGLPSDRFSAERTGGSVSTLTIQRTQQEDSAVYLCASSSDRFNGYTFGSGTRLTVV.

V usage is TRBV5-1 and J usage is TRBJ2-2; 13 bases agree with TRBD2. Germline V CDR1 and CDR2: SGHRS, YFSETQ. The V segment lost 4 bases and the J segment 4 bases; nucleotides outside the gene matches: 10. The CDR3 is 18 residues long. As DNA, the CDR3 is TGCGCCAGCAGCCCCCCGGGACTAGCGGGGAGGGTCACCGGGGAGCTGTTTTTT. Translated: CASSPPGLAGRVTGELFF.

This clone turned up a few times. This rearrangement joins TRBV29-1 to TRBJ1-2; no clear D. The CDR3 totals 11 residues. Between the trimmed V and J ends, which lost 6 bases and 1 base, there was a span of 6 bases. The V gene's germline CDR1 is SQVTM and CDR2 ANQGSEA. This chain's CDR3 is CSVEGNYGYTF. CDR3 DNA sequence: TGCAGCGTCGAGGGTAACTATGGCTACACCTTC.

This rearrangement joins TRBV25-1 to TRBJ2-2; D is unclear. V gave up 3 bases and J gave up 3 bases, with 8 bases separating them. The CDR3 length is 14 residues. Germline V gene sequence: CDR1 MGHDK, CDR2 SYGVNS. The CDR3 DNA follows: TGTGCCAGCAGTGAGGCAGGCTACACCGGGGAGCTGTTTTTT. Translating gives CASSEAGYTGELFF. Supplemented by reference TRBV25-1 and TRBJ2-2, the full variable domain reads EADIYQTPRYLVIGTGKKITLECSQTMGHDKMYWYQQDPGMELHLIHYSYGVNSTEKGDLSSESTVSRIRTEHFPLTLESARPSHTSQYLCASSEAGYTGELFFGEGSRLTVL.

The chain recombines TRBV7-2 with TRBJ1-5, with 9 positions matching TRBD1. The CDR3 sequence is 14 residues long. The V gene's germline CDR1 is SGHTA and CDR2 FQGNSA. The V segment lost 4 bases and the J segment 5 bases; nucleotides outside the gene matches: 3. Here the CDR3 DNA reads TGTGCCAGCAGCTGGACAGGGGTCGATCAGCCCCAGCATTTT. Protein: CASSWTGVDQPQHF.

The chain links TRBV6-1 to TRBJ1-2; possibly TRBD1 for D (5 bases). CDR3 size: 15 residues. Trimming removed 0 bases from V and 2 bases from J, with 10 bases in between. Per the germline V gene, CDR1 is MNHNS and CDR2 is SASEGT. CDR3 DNA sequence: TGTGCCAGCAGTGAAGCGCTGCGGGGGAACTATGGCTACACCTTC. This sequence encodes CASSEALRGNYGYTF.

The rearrangement uses TRBV2 and TRBJ1-1, with a possible D match to TRBD1 (6 bases). This CDR3 contains 14 residues. The V end lost 4 bases, the J end lost 5 bases, and 14 bases lay between the germline ends. Germline CDR1 and CDR2: SNHLY and FYNNEI. The CDR3 nucleotides read TGTGCCAGCAGTGGGGGGGGCGGTTGGACTGAAGCTTTCTTT. This gives the protein CASSGGGGWTEAFF.

The V gene is TRBV2, the J gene TRBJ1-5, with TRBD1 identical over 10 bases. V lost 4 bases, J lost 7 bases, and 4 bases stayed unmatched. There are 14 residues in the CDR3. Germline lookup yields CDR1 SNHLY and CDR2 FYNNEI. The CDR3, as DNA: TGTGCCAGCAGTGGACAGGGGGCGAGACAGCCCCAGCATTTT. This gives the protein CASSGQGARQPQHF.